These T cell receptor beta chains were read from a single sample in a study of T cell responses to AZD1222 COVID-19 vaccine. Clones were read by immunoSEQ multiplex PCR, and TCRdb kept only the in-frame ones, dropping some. The sample has 100,000 to 150,000 clones; 80% to 90% are singletons. The sequences come from peripheral blood, collected on day 0 of AZD1222 vaccination. All receptors derive from an adult in good health. Both conserved end residues are part of each CDR3. Each record gives: D gene, J gene, V gene, clone size, CDR3 protein, CDR3 DNA. The D gene is left open where the match is weak. Rows may omit the clone size; those that give it use once, few, many or a size class.

TRBD1 | TRBJ2-7 | TRBV19 | NA | CASQMGTGFYEQYF | TGTGCCAGCCAGATGGGGACAGGATTCTACGAGCAGTACTTC
NA | TRBJ2-5 | TRBV4-1 | once | CASKSPAKETQYF | TGCGCCAGCAAATCTCCTGCCAAGGAGACCCAGTACTTC
NA | TRBJ2-4 | TRBV2 | NA | CASSESVLKNIQYF | TGTGCCAGCAGTGAAAGTGTCCTCAAAAACATTCAGTACTTC
NA | TRBJ2-1 | TRBV3-1/TRBV3-2 | once | CASSQVAGSGMHNEQFF | TGTGCCAGCAGCCAAGTTGCCGGGTCCGGGATGCACAATGAGCAGTTCTTC
TRBD1 | TRBJ2-7 | TRBV5-1 | NA | CASSLGQGGEQYF | TGCGCCAGCAGCTTGGGACAGGGGGGCGAGCAGTACTTC
TRBD1 | TRBJ1-4 | TRBV19 | NA | CASSAGTGHDEKLFF | TGTGCCAGTAGTGCTGGGACAGGTCACGATGAAAAACTGTTTTTT
NA | TRBJ2-7 | TRBV28 | NA | CASSQRVPSYEQYF | TGTGCCAGCAGCCAAAGAGTCCCCTCCTACGAGCAGTACTTC
TRBD2 | TRBJ2-5 | TRBV7-2 | NA | CASSLASGSRETQYF | TGTGCCAGCAGCTTGGCTAGCGGGAGTCGGGAGACCCAGTACTTC
TRBD1 | TRBJ2-7 | TRBV4-3 | few | CASSQEFSGGISSYEQYF | TGCGCCAGCAGCCAAGAGTTTTCAGGGGGTATTAGCTCCTACGAGCAGTACTTC
NA | TRBJ2-5 | TRBV18 | NA | CASSPRGGEETQYF | TGTGCCAGCTCACCACGGGGCGGGGAAGAGACCCAGTACTTC
TRBD1 | TRBJ1-6 | TRBV10-3 | NA | CAIRGQGFNSPLHF | TGTGCCATCAGGGGACAGGGTTTTAATTCACCCCTCCACTTT
NA | TRBJ1-5 | TRBV10-3 | NA | CAISTGDQPQHF | TGTGCCATCAGTACAGGAGATCAGCCCCAGCATTTT
TRBD1 | TRBJ1-1 | TRBV5-1 | NA | CASSPNRGGAEAFF | TGCGCCAGCAGCCCGAACAGGGGAGGAGCTGAAGCTTTCTTT
NA | TRBJ2-6 | TRBV7-9 | NA | CASSLIVTRAVLTF | TGTGCCAGCAGCTTAATAGTCACGAGGGCCGTCCTGACTTTC
TRBD1 | TRBJ1-5 | TRBV5-1 | NA | CASSLEGQGALGNQPQHF | TGCGCCAGCAGCTTGGAGGGACAGGGTGCACTGGGCAATCAGCCCCAGCATTTT
TRBD2 | TRBJ2-3 | TRBV10-1 | NA | CASSALAGGDTQYF | TGCGCCAGCAGTGCACTAGCGGGAGGGGATACGCAGTATTTT
NA | TRBJ1-6 | TRBV28 | NA | CASHLSSYNSPLHF | TGTGCAAGCCACCTAAGCTCCTATAATTCACCCCTCCACTTT
NA | TRBJ2-1 | TRBV30 | NA | CAWSGHTLGGQQFF | TGTGCCTGGAGCGGACATACTCTAGGTGGGCAGCAGTTCTTC
NA | TRBJ1-5 | TRBV6-6 | NA | CASSYPQGSNQPQHF | TGTGCCAGCAGTTACCCTCAGGGTAGCAATCAGCCCCAGCATTTT
NA | TRBJ1-3 | TRBV7-3 | NA | CASSLNGGFGNTIYF | TGTGCCAGCAGCTTAAATGGGGGTTTCGGAAACACCATATATTTT
TRBD1 | TRBJ1-2 | TRBV9 | NA | CASSPSINPGQVLYSF | TGTGCCAGCAGTCCTTCGATAAACCCGGGACAGGTCCTTTATAGCTTC
NA | TRBJ2-7 | TRBV28 | NA | CASNPGGGDEQYF | TGTGCCAGCAACCCGGGTGGGGGCGACGAGCAGTACTTC
NA | TRBJ1-5 | TRBV5-1 | NA | CASSLGYSNQPQHF | TGCGCCAGCAGCTTGGGGTATAGCAATCAGCCCCAGCATTTT
TRBD1 | TRBJ1-3 | TRBV5-1 | NA | CASSPGQGERLYF | TGCGCCAGCAGCCCGGGACAGGGGGAAAGGCTATATTTT
NA | TRBJ2-7 | TRBV20-1 | NA | CSARHTYEQYF | TGCAGTGCAAGACACACCTACGAGCAGTACTTC
NA | TRBJ1-2 | TRBV24-1 | NA | CATSDPGALGGYTF | TGTGCCACCAGTGATCCCGGGGCCCTTGGTGGCTACACCTTC
TRBD2 | TRBJ2-3 | TRBV19 | NA | CASSTSGKDTQYF | TGTGCCAGTAGTACTAGCGGAAAAGATACGCAGTATTTT
NA | TRBJ1-2 | TRBV28 | once | CASSWRAEAYGYTF | TGTGCCAGCAGTTGGAGGGCGGAGGCATATGGCTACACCTTC
TRBD1 | TRBJ1-2 | TRBV28 | NA | CASIGTDSYGYTF | TGTGCCAGCATTGGGACAGACTCCTATGGCTACACCTTC
NA | TRBJ1-6 | TRBV9 | NA | CASRRGAALNSPLHF | TGTGCCAGCAGGCGGGGGGCAGCGCTAAATTCACCCCTCCACTTT
NA | TRBJ1-6 | TRBV19 | NA | CASRRLSSYNSPLHF | TGTGCCAGTCGGAGGTTAAGCTCCTATAATTCACCCCTCCACTTT
TRBD1 | TRBJ1-1 | TRBV5-5 | few | CASSQPRDRSSVAFF | TGTGCCAGCAGCCAACCCCGGGACAGGTCTAGTGTAGCTTTCTTT
TRBD1 | TRBJ2-3 | TRBV24-1 | NA | CATSDPQGDRGSTDTQYF | TGTGCCACCAGTGATCCCCAGGGGGACAGGGGGAGCACAGATACGCAGTATTTT
NA | TRBJ2-6 | TRBV24-1 | NA | CATSEGRTSGANVLTF | TGTGCCACCAGTGAAGGACGGACCTCTGGGGCCAACGTCCTGACTTTC
NA | TRBJ2-1 | TRBV7-9 | NA | CASLAQWEAYNEQFF | TGTGCCAGCCTGGCTCAATGGGAGGCGTACAATGAGCAGTTCTTC
TRBD2 | TRBJ2-7 | TRBV5-4 | NA | CASSREGLPYEQYF | TGTGCCAGCAGCCGGGAGGGACTACCCTACGAGCAGTACTTC
TRBD2 | TRBJ2-5 | TRBV6-2/TRBV6-3 | NA | CASSSGGNEYQETQYF | TGTGCCAGCAGTTCCGGGGGGAACGAGTACCAAGAGACCCAGTACTTC
TRBD1 | TRBJ1-2 | TRBV6-5 | NA | CASRTQGAASGYTF | TGTGCCAGCAGGACTCAGGGGGCGGCTAGTGGCTACACCTTC
TRBD2 | TRBJ2-7 | TRBV7-2 | NA | CASSWTSGNYEQYF | TGTGCCAGCAGCTGGACTAGCGGAAACTACGAGCAGTACTTC
TRBD1 | TRBJ1-5 | TRBV5-6 | few | CASSLKDRGYQPQHF | TGTGCCAGCAGCTTAAAAGACAGGGGATATCAGCCCCAGCATTTT
TRBD2 | TRBJ2-1 | TRBV10-1 | NA | CASSEPGRGEQFF | TGCGCCAGCAGTGAGCCCGGGAGGGGTGAGCAGTTCTTC
NA | TRBJ2-7 | TRBV2 | NA | CASSEGSSYEQYF | TGTGCCAGCAGTGAAGGGAGCTCCTACGAGCAGTACTTC
TRBD1 | TRBJ2-7 | TRBV7-2 | NA | CASSPGQSPYEQYF | TGTGCCAGCTCGCCGGGACAGAGTCCCTACGAGCAGTACTTC
NA | TRBJ2-7 | TRBV6-6 | NA | CASSNTFHYEQYF | TGTGCCAGCAGTAATACCTTTCACTACGAGCAGTACTTC
NA | TRBJ2-7 | TRBV12-3/TRBV12-4 | NA | CASNKSPPSEQYF | TGTGCCAGCAACAAAAGCCCCCCTAGTGAGCAGTACTTC
NA | TRBJ1-2 | TRBV29-1 | NA | CSVKSGGNYGYTF | TGCAGCGTGAAATCCGGCGGGAACTATGGCTACACCTTC
NA | TRBJ1-4 | TRBV3-1/TRBV3-2 | NA | CASSDRSPNEKLFF | TGTGCCAGCAGTGACAGAAGTCCTAATGAAAAACTGTTTTTT
TRBD1 | TRBJ2-1 | TRBV4-1 | NA | CASSQSAGTGINEQFF | TGCGCCAGCAGCCAATCCGCGGGGACAGGGATCAATGAGCAGTTCTTC
TRBD1 | TRBJ1-2 | TRBV6-5 | once | CASSYGAGQGAGGYTF | TGTGCCAGCAGTTACGGCGCGGGACAGGGGGCAGGGGGCTACACCTTC